This TCR beta chain derives from a study of CD8+ T cells in alopecia areata. Turning to the study itself: Treated patients were given oral tofacitinib, which was dosed at 5 to 10 mg twice daily. For 6 to 18 months, tofacitinib was taken, and 6 months off drug followed.

Points from the study as a whole: Mice showed clearer TCR sharing than patients did, a gap that was possibly HLA-related.

Treatment here: oral pan-JAK inhibitor, 5-10 mg twice daily. Collection of lesional scalp punch biopsies and peripheral blood was performed in alopecia areata patients. Extraction of RNA preceded its reverse transcription into cDNA, which served as the sequencing template. Sequenced by immunoSEQ multiplex PCR; TCRdb stores in-frame clones only, minus some. Seen here are approximately 140,000 clones, around 82% observed once, and the top ten hold approximately 25%. The germline V and J ends were trimmed by 7 bases and 3 bases, with 7 bases remaining between them. CDR3 length equals 12 residues. Germline V lookup: CDR1 MNHEY, CDR2 SVGAGI. A remark on this clone: Its antigen is undetermined.

V gene TRBV6-5 combines with J gene TRBJ1-3; TRBD1 might be the D (5 bases). This receptor was obtained from a human donor with alopecia areata. Sequenced here: CD8+ T cells sorted from blood, sampled at week 4, from a patient treated with tofacitinib. The CDR3: CASMDIGNTIYF. The CDR3 nucleotides are TGTGCCAGCATGGACATTGGAAACACCATATATTTT.